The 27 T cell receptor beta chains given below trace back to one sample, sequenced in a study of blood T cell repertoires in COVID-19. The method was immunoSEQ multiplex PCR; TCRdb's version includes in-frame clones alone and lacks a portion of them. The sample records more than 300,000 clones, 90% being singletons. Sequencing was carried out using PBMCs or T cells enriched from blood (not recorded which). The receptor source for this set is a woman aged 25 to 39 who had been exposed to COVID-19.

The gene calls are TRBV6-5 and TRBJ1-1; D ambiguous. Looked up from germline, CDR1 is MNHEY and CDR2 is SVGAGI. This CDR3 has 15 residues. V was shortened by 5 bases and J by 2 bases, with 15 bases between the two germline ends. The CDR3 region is CASSRRSSRNTEAFF. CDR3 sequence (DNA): TGTGCCAGCAGTCGTCGGTCGTCAAGAAACACTGAAGCTTTCTTT.

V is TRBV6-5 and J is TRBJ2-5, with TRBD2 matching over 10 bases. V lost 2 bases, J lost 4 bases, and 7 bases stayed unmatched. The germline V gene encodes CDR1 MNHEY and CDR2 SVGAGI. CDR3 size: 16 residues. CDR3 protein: CASSYPQRGGRETQYF. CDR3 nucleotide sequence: TGTGCCAGCAGTTACCCCCAGCGGGGGGGCAGAGAGACCCAGTACTTC.

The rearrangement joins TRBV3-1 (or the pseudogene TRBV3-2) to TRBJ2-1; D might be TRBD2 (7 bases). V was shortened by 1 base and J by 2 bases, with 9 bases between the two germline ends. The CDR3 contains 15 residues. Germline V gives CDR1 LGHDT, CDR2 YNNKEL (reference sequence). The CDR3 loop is CASSQVGGPYNEQFF. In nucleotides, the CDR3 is TGTGCCAGCAGCCAAGTGGGGGGGCCCTACAATGAGCAGTTCTTC.

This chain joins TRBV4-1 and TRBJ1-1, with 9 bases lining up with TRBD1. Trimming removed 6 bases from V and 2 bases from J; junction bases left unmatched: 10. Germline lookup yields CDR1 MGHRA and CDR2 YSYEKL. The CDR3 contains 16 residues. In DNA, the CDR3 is TGCGCCAGCAGGTCGTACAGGGGGCGAGGTAACACTGAAGCTTTCTTT. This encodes CASRSYRGRGNTEAFF.

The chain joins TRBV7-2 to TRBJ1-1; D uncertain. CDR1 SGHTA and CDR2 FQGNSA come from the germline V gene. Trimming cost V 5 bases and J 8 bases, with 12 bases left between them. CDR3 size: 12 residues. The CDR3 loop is CASSPVSGEAFF. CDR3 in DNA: TGTGCCAGCAGCCCCGTGTCAGGAGAAGCTTTCTTT.

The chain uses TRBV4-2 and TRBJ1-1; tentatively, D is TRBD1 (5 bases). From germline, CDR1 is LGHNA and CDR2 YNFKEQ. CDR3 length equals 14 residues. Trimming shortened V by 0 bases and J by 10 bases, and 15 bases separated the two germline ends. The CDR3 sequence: CASSQDSGASAAFF. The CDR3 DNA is TGTGCCAGCAGCCAAGATAGTGGGGCTTCGGCAGCTTTCTTT.

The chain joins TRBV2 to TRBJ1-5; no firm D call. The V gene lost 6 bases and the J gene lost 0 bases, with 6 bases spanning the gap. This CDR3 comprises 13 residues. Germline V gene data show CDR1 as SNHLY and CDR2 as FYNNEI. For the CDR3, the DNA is TGTGCCAGCAGGGCGGATAGCAATCAGCCCCAGCATTTT. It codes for CASRADSNQPQHF.

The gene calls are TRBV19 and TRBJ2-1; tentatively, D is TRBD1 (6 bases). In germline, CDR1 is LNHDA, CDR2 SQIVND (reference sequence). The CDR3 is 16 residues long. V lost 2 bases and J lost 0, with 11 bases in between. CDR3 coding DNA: TGTGCCAGTAGTATACGGTCCAGGGGCTCCTACAATGAGCAGTTCTTC. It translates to CASSIRSRGSYNEQFF. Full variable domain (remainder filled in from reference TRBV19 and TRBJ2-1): DGGITQSPKYLFRKEGQNVTLSCEQNLNHDAMYWYRQDPGQGLRLIYYSQIVNDFQKGDIAEGYSVSREKKESFPLTVTSAQKNPTAFYLCASSIRSRGSYNEQFFGPGTRLTVL.

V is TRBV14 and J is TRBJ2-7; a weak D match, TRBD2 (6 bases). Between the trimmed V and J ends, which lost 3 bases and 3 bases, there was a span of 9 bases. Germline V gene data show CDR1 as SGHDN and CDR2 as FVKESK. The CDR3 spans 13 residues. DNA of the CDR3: TGTGCCAGCAGCCACGGGGGATACTACGAGCAGTACTTC. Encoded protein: CASSHGGYYEQYF.

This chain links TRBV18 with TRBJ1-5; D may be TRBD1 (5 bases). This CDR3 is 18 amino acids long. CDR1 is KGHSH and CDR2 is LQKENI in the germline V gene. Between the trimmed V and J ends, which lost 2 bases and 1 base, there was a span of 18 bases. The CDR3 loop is CASSPRGARTLSNQPQHF. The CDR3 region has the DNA TGTGCCAGCTCACCAAGGGGTGCCCGGACCTTAAGCAATCAGCCCCAGCATTTT. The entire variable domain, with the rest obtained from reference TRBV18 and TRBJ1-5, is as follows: NAGVMQNPRHLVRRRGQEARLRCSPMKGHSHVYWYRQLPEEGLKFMVYLQKENIIDESGMPKERFSAEFPKEGPSILRIQQVVRGDSAAYFCASSPRGARTLSNQPQHFGDGTRLSIL.

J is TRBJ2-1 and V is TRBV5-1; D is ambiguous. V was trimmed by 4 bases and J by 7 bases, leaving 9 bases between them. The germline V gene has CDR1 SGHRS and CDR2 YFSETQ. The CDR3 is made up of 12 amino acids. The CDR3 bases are TGCGCCAGCAGCGCCGGCGGAAATGAGCAGTTCTTC. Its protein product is CASSAGGNEQFF.

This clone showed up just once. The CDR3 DNA reads as TGCGCCACTGGGAGGAAGGGTGGCTACACCTTC. Protein: CATGRKGGYTF. The genes are TRBV10-1 and TRBJ1-2; D not certain. The CDR3 is made up of 11 amino acids. Per germline, CDR1 WNHNN and CDR2 SYGVQD (reference sequence). V lost 10 bases and J 7 bases, leaving 13 bases between the germline ends.

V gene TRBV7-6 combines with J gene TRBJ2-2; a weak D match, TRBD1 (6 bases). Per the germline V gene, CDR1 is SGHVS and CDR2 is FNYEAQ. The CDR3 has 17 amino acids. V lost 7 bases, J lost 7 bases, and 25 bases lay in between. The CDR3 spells CASTLGAGALRDGELFF. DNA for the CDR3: TGTGCCAGCACTCTAGGGGCAGGGGCCCTTCGAGACGGGGAGCTGTTTTTT.

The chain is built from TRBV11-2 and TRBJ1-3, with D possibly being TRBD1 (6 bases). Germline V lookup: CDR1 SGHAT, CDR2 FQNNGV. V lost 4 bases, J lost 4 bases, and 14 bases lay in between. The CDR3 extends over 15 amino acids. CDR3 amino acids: CASSYNRVEGNTIYF. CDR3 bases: TGTGCCAGCAGCTACAACAGGGTGGAAGGAAACACCATATATTTT. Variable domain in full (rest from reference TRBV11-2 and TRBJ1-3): EAGVAQSPRYKIIEKRQSVAFWCNPISGHATLYWYQQILGQGPKLLIQFQNNGVVDDSQLPKDRFSAERLKGVDSTLKIQPAKLEDSAVYLCASSYNRVEGNTIYFGEGSWLTVV.

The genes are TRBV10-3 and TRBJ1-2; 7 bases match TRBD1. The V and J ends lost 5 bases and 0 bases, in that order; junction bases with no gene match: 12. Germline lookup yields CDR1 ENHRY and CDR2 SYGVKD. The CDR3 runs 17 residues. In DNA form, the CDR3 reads TGTGCCATCAGTTACAGGGGTCCCACCACTTCTAACTATGGCTACACCTTC. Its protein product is CAISYRGPTTSNYGYTF.

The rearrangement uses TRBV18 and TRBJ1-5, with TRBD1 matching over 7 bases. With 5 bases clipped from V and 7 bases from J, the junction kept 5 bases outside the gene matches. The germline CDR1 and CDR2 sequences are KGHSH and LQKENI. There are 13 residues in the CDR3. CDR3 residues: CASSKTGNQPQHF. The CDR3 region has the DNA TGTGCCAGCTCAAAGACAGGGAACCAGCCCCAGCATTTT.

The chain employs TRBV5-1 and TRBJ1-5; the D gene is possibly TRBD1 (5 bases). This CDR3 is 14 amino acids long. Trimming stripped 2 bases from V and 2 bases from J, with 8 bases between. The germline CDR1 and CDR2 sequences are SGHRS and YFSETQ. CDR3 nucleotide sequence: TGCGCCAGCAGCTTATGGGGGGGCAATCAGCCCCAGCATTTT. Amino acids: CASSLWGGNQPQHF.

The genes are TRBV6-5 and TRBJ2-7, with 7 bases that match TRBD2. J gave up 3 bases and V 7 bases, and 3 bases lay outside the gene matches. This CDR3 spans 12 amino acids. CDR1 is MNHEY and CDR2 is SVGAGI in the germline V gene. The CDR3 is CASNGGFYEQYF. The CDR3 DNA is TGTGCCAGCAACGGGGGGTTCTACGAGCAGTACTTC.

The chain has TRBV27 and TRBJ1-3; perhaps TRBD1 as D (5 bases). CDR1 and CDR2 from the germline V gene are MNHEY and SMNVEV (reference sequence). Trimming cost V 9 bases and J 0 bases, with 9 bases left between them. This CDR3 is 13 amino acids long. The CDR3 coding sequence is TGTGCCAGTCAAGGACACTCTGGAAACACCATATATTTT. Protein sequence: CASQGHSGNTIYF.

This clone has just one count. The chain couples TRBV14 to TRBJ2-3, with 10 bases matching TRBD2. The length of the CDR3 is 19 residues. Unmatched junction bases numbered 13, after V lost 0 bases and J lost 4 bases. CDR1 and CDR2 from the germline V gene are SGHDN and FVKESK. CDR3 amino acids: CASSQERGSAGGPADTQYF. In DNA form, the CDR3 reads TGTGCCAGCAGCCAAGAAAGGGGCTCAGCGGGGGGGCCCGCAGATACGCAGTATTTT. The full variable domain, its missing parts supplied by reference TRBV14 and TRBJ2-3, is EAGVTQFPSHSVIEKGQTVTLRCDPISGHDNLYWYRRVMGKEIKFLLHFVKESKQDESGMPNNRFLAERTGGTYSTLKVQPAELEDSGVYFCASSQERGSAGGPADTQYFGPGTRLTVL.

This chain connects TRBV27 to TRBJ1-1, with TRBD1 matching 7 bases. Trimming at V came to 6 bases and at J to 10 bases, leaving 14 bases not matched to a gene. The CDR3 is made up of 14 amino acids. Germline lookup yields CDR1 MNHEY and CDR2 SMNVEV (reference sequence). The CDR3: CASRSDRVSSRAFF. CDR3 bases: TGTGCCAGCAGATCAGACAGGGTATCTTCGCGAGCTTTCTTT.

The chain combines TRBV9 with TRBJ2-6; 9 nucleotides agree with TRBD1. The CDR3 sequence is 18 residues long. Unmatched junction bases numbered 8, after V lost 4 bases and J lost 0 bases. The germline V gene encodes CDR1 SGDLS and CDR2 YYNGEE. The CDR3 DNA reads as TGTGCCAGCAGCTTTCGGACAGGGGTCAGCTCTGGGGCCAACGTCCTGACTTTC. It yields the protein CASSFRTGVSSGANVLTF.

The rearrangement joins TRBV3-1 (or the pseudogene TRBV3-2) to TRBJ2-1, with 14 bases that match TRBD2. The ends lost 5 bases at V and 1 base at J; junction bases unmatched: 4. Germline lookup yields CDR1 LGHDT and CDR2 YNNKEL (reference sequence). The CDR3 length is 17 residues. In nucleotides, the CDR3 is TGTGCCAGCAGCAAAAGACTAGCGGGGGGGTCCTACAATGAGCAGTTCTTC. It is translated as CASSKRLAGGSYNEQFF.

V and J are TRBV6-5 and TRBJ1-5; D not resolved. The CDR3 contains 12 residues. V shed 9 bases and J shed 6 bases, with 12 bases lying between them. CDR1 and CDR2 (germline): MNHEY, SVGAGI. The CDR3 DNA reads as TGTGCCAGTCAAGGAGCAAGTCAGCCCCAGCATTTT. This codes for CASQGASQPQHF.

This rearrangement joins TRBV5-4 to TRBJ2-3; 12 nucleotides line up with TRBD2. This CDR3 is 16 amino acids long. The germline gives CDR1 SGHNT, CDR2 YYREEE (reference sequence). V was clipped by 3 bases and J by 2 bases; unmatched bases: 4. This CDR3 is CASSWGLAGSTDTQYF. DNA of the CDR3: TGTGCCAGCAGCTGGGGACTAGCGGGTTCCACAGATACGCAGTATTTT.

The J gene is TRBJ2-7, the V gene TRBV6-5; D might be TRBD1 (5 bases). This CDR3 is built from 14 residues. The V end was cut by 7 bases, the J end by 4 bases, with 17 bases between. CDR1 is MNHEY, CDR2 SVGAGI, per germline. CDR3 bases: TGTGCCAGCACCCCATTGGACATTTCTTACGAGCAGTACTTC. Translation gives CASTPLDISYEQYF.

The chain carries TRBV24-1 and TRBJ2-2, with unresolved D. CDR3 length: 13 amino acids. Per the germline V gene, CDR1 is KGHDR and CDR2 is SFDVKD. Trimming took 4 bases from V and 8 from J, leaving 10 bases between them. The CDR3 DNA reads TGTGCCACCAGTGACTGGAACGGGGGGGAGCTGTTTTTT. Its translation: CATSDWNGGELFF.